Listed here are 24 T cell receptor beta chains from one sample, sequenced in a study of PD-L1 blockade in urothelial cancer (dated by TCRdb to about 2017). Libraries were constructed by the immunoSEQ multiplex PCR assay. Not all clones reach the TCRdb copy of this immuneACCESS table, which keeps in-frame sequences only. Checked studies attribute under half of the gap to unresolved V genes and leave the rest unexplained. The sample includes 70,000 or so clones, with 84% observed a single time. Roughly 4.5% of the sample comes from the top ten. The sample was PBMCs, taken around atezolizumab (anti-PD-L1) treatment. The origin of the receptors is a man aged 70-80 years with urothelial cancer.

This clone was seen a handful of times. J is TRBJ1-2 and V is TRBV5-6, with TRBD1 matching 10 bases. This CDR3 contains 14 residues. V trimming: 4 bases; J trimming: 9 bases; junction bases outside the gene matches: 9. Germline CDR1 reads SGHDT; CDR2 reads YYEEEE. CDR3 amino acids: CASSPGQGLFSYTF. CDR3 coding DNA: TGTGCCAGCAGCCCGGGACAGGGGTTATTCAGCTACACCTTC. Using reference TRBV5-6 and TRBJ1-2 for the parts outside the CDR3, the full variable domain is DAGVTQSPTHLIKTRGQQVTLRCSPKSGHDTVSWYQQALGQGPQFIFQYYEEEERQRGNFPDRFSGHQFPNYSSELNVNALLLGDSALYLCASSPGQGLFSYTFGSGTRLTVV.

The rearrangement uses TRBV13 and TRBJ2-7; TRBD1 aligns across 7 bases. The CDR3 contains 12 residues. V trimming: 5 bases; J trimming: 5 bases; junction bases outside the gene matches: 3. Germline CDR1 is PRHDT and CDR2 is FYEKMQ (reference sequence). The CDR3 nucleotides read TGTGCCAGCAGCCCGGACAGGAACGAGCAGTACTTC. Its translation: CASSPDRNEQYF.

This clone has a single count. V usage is TRBV28 and J usage is TRBJ1-3; 10 nucleotides agree with TRBD1. The length of the CDR3 is 18 residues. Germline loops: CDR1 MDHEN, CDR2 SYDVKM. With V trimmed by 5 bases and J by 0 bases, 10 bases remained unmatched. In DNA form, the CDR3 reads TGTGCCAGCAGTAAGGGACAGGGGAATTCCCTCTCTGGAAACACCATATATTTT. Translated, it gives CASSKGQGNSLSGNTIYF.

The chain recombines TRBV30 with TRBJ2-3; possibly TRBD1 for D (8 bases). Deletions cut 5 bases from V and 5 bases from J, with 14 bases between. Germline CDR1 reads GTSNPN; CDR2 reads SVGIG (reference sequence). The CDR3 runs 13 residues. DNA for the CDR3: TGTGCCTGGGCACAGGGGGGGGAAGATACGCAGTATTTT. Amino acids: CAWAQGGEDTQYF.

This rearrangement joins TRBV7-2 to TRBJ1-1, with 9 bases identical to TRBD1. V shed 5 bases, J shed 7 bases, and the junction held 11 bases outside the gene matches. Germline values: CDR1 SGHTA, CDR2 FQGNSA. This CDR3 is built from 15 residues. The CDR3: CASSPRTGATSEAFF. CDR3 nucleotides: TGTGCCAGCAGCCCACGGACAGGGGCTACAAGTGAAGCTTTCTTT.

The chain has TRBV6-1 and TRBJ2-3; TRBD2 agrees at 9 bases. The ends lost 7 bases at V and 0 bases at J; junction bases unmatched: 2. The germline CDR1 and CDR2 sequences are MNHNS and SASEGT. This CDR3 spans 14 amino acids. The CDR3 is CASTTSGSTDTQYF. The CDR3 DNA sequence: TGTGCCAGCACAACTAGCGGGAGCACAGATACGCAGTATTTT.

In regard to this clone: Other nucleotide sequences in the sample specify the same CDR3. The genes are TRBV19 and TRBJ1-2; the D is unclear. The V gene's germline CDR1 is LNHDA and CDR2 SQIVND (reference sequence). This CDR3 comprises 12 residues. Trimming took off 6 bases at V and 7 bases at J, with 12 bases between the two ends. CDR3 region: CASSIQTGGYTF. The CDR3 region has the DNA TGTGCCAGTAGCATTCAGACGGGTGGCTACACCTTC. The full variable domain, its missing parts supplied by reference TRBV19 and TRBJ1-2, is DGGITQSPKYLFRKEGQNVTLSCEQNLNHDAMYWYRQDPGQGLRLIYYSQIVNDFQKGDIAEGYSVSREKKESFPLTVTSAQKNPTAFYLCASSIQTGGYTFGSGTRLTVV.

This sequence joins TRBV5-1 and TRBJ1-1, with 7 bases lining up with TRBD1. V was pared by 1 base and J by 0 bases, with 3 bases of the junction left unmatched. The CDR3 consists of 15 residues. Looked up from germline, CDR1 is SGHRS and CDR2 is YFSETQ. The CDR3 protein is CASSLNRGVNTEAFF. The DNA for the CDR3 is TGCGCCAGCAGCTTGAACAGGGGTGTGAACACTGAAGCTTTCTTT.

The rearrangement links TRBV28 to TRBJ2-1; 7 positions agree with TRBD2. The germline CDR1 and CDR2 sequences are MDHEN and SYDVKM. V lost 3 bases, J lost 6 bases, and 8 bases stayed unmatched. The CDR3 is made up of 15 amino acids. CDR3 residues: CASSFGGRAVNEQFF. DNA for the CDR3: TGTGCCAGCAGTTTTGGTGGGAGGGCCGTCAATGAGCAGTTCTTC.

V usage is TRBV4-1 and J usage is TRBJ2-5; 7 bases are a match to TRBD1. The V and J ends lost 0 bases and 6 bases, in that order; junction bases with no gene match: 7. Germline V lookup: CDR1 MGHRA, CDR2 YSYEKL. The CDR3 runs to 15 residues. The DNA for the CDR3 is TGCGCCAGCAGCCAAGAAGGGGGCAGGGCGAAGACCCAGTACTTC. Its translation is CASSQEGGRAKTQYF.

The chain combines TRBV6-6 with TRBJ2-3; 10 bases agree with TRBD2. The CDR3 loop spans 14 amino acids. The germline V gene encodes CDR1 MNHNY and CDR2 SVGAGI (reference sequence). V lost 6 bases and J lost 4; bases outside the gene matches: 4. CDR3 nucleotides: TGTGCCAGCAGGGTAGCGGGAGGCTCAGATACGCAGTATTTT. Protein sequence: CASRVAGGSDTQYF.

This chain uses TRBV6-1 with TRBJ1-2; no clear D. Trimming shortened V by 7 bases and J by 0 bases, and 15 bases separated the two germline ends. The CDR3 loop spans 15 amino acids. The germline V gene encodes CDR1 MNHNS and CDR2 SASEGT. The CDR3 region is CASMVETAANYGYTF. CDR3 nucleotide sequence: TGTGCCAGCATGGTGGAGACCGCAGCTAACTATGGCTACACCTTC.

The chain has TRBV19 and TRBJ1-1; 8 bases fit TRBD1. The germline V gene has CDR1 LNHDA and CDR2 SQIVND (reference sequence). The V gene end was trimmed by 1 base and the J gene end by 5 bases; junction bases not matched to a gene: 9. There are 16 residues in the CDR3. As DNA, the CDR3 is TGTGCCAGTAGTATAGGGGGACAGGACTGGAAGACTGAAGCTTTCTTT. Encoded protein: CASSIGGQDWKTEAFF.

The chain carries TRBV5-1 and TRBJ2-1; D not resolved. There are 17 residues in the CDR3. V dropped 9 bases and J dropped 0 bases, with 22 bases sitting between them. Germline values: CDR1 SGHRS, CDR2 YFSETQ. DNA of the CDR3: TGCGCCACCGGTCCAGACTCCCGCAAGAGCTCCTACAATGAGCAGTTCTTC. As protein: CATGPDSRKSSYNEQFF. Complete variable domain (other parts from reference TRBV5-1 and TRBJ2-1): KAGVTQTPRYLIKTRGQQVTLSCSPISGHRSVSWYQQTPGQGLQFLFEYFSETQRNKGNFPGRFSGRQFSNSRSEMNVSTLELGDSALYLCATGPDSRKSSYNEQFFGPGTRLTVL.

V usage is TRBV5-6 and J usage is TRBJ2-1; 8 positions agree with TRBD1. The germline V gene has CDR1 SGHDT and CDR2 YYEEEE. Trimming at V came to 3 bases and at J to 9 bases, leaving 8 bases not matched to a gene. This CDR3 comprises 14 residues. The CDR3 sequence: CASSYGTGTREQFF. The CDR3 DNA sequence: TGTGCCAGCAGCTACGGGACAGGTACCCGTGAGCAGTTCTTC.

V is TRBV5-1 and J is TRBJ2-3; 7 bases are a match to TRBD1. With 2 bases clipped from V and 2 bases from J, the junction kept 5 bases outside the gene matches. Germline CDR1 is SGHRS and CDR2 is YFSETQ. This CDR3 is 15 amino acids long. This CDR3 is CASSLQGSYTDTQYF. CDR3 DNA sequence: TGCGCCAGCAGCTTACAGGGGAGTTACACAGATACGCAGTATTTT.

The chain links TRBV27 to TRBJ2-3; possibly TRBD2 for D (6 bases). Trimming took 6 bases from V and 2 from J, leaving 18 bases between them. The CDR3 has 16 amino acids. Germline V gene lookup returns CDR1 MNHEY and CDR2 SMNVEV (reference sequence). Written as DNA, the CDR3 is TGTGCCAGCAGCTCGTGGACTACTCGGACCACAGATACGCAGTATTTT. The encoded protein is CASSSWTTRTTDTQYF.

The chain has TRBV11-2 and TRBJ2-5, with TRBD1 identical over 10 bases. The germline gives CDR1 SGHAT, CDR2 FQNNGV. V shed 0 bases and J 4 bases; nucleotides not matched to a gene: 5. The CDR3 runs to 16 residues. As DNA, the CDR3 is TGTGCCAGCAGCTTAGATAGGGACAGGGGTTTAGAGACCCAGTACTTC. It is translated as CASSLDRDRGLETQYF.

V gene TRBV27 combines with J gene TRBJ2-7; TRBD2 matches at 12 bases. There are 20 residues in the CDR3. The germline V gene has CDR1 MNHEY and CDR2 SMNVEV (reference sequence). V shed 6 bases and J 3 bases; nucleotides not matched to a gene: 21. The CDR3 spells CASSFSRTSGIGGQLYEQYF. The DNA of the CDR3 is TGTGCCAGCAGCTTCTCACGGACTAGCGGGATAGGGGGCCAGCTCTACGAGCAGTACTTC.

This chain joins TRBV29-1 and TRBJ1-6; D is ambiguous. The CDR3 contains 13 residues. Per germline, CDR1 SQVTM and CDR2 ANQGSEA. V was trimmed by 4 bases and J by 10 bases, leaving 14 bases between them. DNA of the CDR3: TGCAGCGTTGCGGAATTTAACAGCTCACCCCTCCACTTT. As protein: CSVAEFNSSPLHF.

The chain joins TRBV5-1 to TRBJ2-3; 7 nucleotides align to TRBD2. Germline values: CDR1 SGHRS, CDR2 YFSETQ. The CDR3 consists of 16 residues. V dropped 7 bases and J dropped 3; count of bases not matched to a gene: 14. The CDR3 loop is CASAPGASGNTDTQYF. The DNA of the CDR3 is TGCGCCAGCGCCCCCGGAGCGAGCGGGAATACAGATACGCAGTATTTT.

The chain joins TRBV2 to TRBJ2-7, with a weak D call TRBD2 (6 bases). Germline assignment: CDR1 SNHLY and CDR2 FYNNEI. The V end was cut by 1 base, the J end by 0 bases, with 13 bases between. This CDR3 contains 16 residues. The chain's CDR3 is CASSEVVGLSSYEQYF. Here the CDR3 DNA reads TGTGCCAGCAGTGAAGTAGTGGGACTCAGCTCCTACGAGCAGTACTTC. Full variable domain (rest looked up from reference TRBV2 and TRBJ2-7): EPEVTQTPSHQVTQMGQEVILRCVPISNHLYFYWYRQILGQKVEFLVSFYNNEISEKSEIFDDQFSVERPDGSNFTLKIRSTKLEDSAMYFCASSEVVGLSSYEQYFGPGTRLTVT.

The rearrangement links TRBV5-6 to TRBJ2-7; possibly TRBD1 for D (6 bases). The CDR3 covers 13 residues. CDR1 SGHDT and CDR2 YYEEEE come from the germline V gene. The V gene lost 3 bases and the J gene lost 3 bases, with 10 bases spanning the gap. The CDR3, as DNA: TGTGCCAGCAGCTCTCAGGGGAGCTACGAGCAGTACTTC. Encoded protein: CASSSQGSYEQYF.

The CDR3 sequence: CASSGGWGTVQETQYF. The CDR3 nucleotides are TGTGCCAGCAGCGGGGGTTGGGGGACAGTCCAAGAGACCCAGTACTTC. The gene calls are TRBV5-4 and TRBJ2-5; TRBD1 aligns across 7 bases. Unmatched junction bases numbered 10, after V lost 4 bases and J lost 1 base. The germline CDR1 and CDR2 sequences are SGHNT and YYREEE (reference sequence). CDR3 length equals 16 residues.